This note documents a single TCR beta chain sequence. Germline values: CDR1 MDHEN, CDR2 SYDVKM. This CDR3 has 18 residues. V was trimmed by 4 bases and J by 6 bases, leaving 28 bases between them. The data are from a study of read filtering for tumor transcriptome and immune sequencing. Molecular barcoded adaptors covering alpha/delta and beta/gamma chains were used on 400 ng RNA. Each CDR3 protein is one row after TCRdb ran MiXCR on the reads. The profile shows more than 55,000 distinct CDR3 sequences, roughly 18% of them singletons. The sequenced sample consisted of a population of CD138-negative cells sorted from bone marrow. This TCR was sampled from a donor aged 40 or older with multiple myeloma. This chain uses TRBV28 with TRBJ2-7; D unresolved. The chain's CDR3 is CASSSIHLSDWGRREQYF. In DNA form, the CDR3 reads TGTGCCAGCAGTTCGATCCATCTATCTGACTGGGGAAGGCGCGAGCAGTACTTC.